This record covers a single T cell receptor (beta chain). This sample stems from a study of blood T cell repertoires in COVID-19. In the study overall: Sources were T cells, B-cell-depleted T cells, or PBMCs; the material itself was cDNA or gDNA.

The method was immunoSEQ multiplex PCR; TCRdb's version includes in-frame clones alone and lacks a portion of them. This sample yields roughly 80,000 clones, of which roughly 90% are seen a single time; about 9.6% belongs to the top ten. V was clipped by 2 bases and J by 4 bases, with 9 bases between them. The CDR3 covers 14 residues. Per the germline V gene, CDR1 is MNHEY and CDR2 is SMNVEV (reference sequence). This clonotype was sampled from a human donor in a cohort sampled during active COVID-19. The chain uses TRBV27 and TRBJ2-1, with D tentatively TRBD1 (5 bases). The specimen was peripheral blood. The CDR3 sequence is CASSLDRGYNEQFF. The CDR3, as DNA: TGTGCCAGCAGTTTAGATAGGGGATACAATGAGCAGTTCTTC.